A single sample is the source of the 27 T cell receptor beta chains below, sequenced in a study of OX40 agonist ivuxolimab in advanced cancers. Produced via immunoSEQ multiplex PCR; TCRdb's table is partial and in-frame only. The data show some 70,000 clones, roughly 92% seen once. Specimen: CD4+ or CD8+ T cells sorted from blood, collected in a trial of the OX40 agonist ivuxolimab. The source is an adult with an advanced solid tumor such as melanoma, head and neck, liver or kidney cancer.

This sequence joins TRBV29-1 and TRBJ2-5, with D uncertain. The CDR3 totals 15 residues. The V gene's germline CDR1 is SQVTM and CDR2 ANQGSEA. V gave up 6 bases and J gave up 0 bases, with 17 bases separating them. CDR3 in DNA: TGCAGCGTACGCTTAGGGAACAAATACCAAGAGACCCAGTACTTC. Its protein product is CSVRLGNKYQETQYF.

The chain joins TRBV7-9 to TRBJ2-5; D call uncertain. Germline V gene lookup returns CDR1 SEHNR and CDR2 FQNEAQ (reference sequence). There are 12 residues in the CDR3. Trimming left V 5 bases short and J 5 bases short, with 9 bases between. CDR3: CASSLEQETQYF. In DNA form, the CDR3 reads TGTGCCAGCAGCCTCGAACAGGAGACCCAGTACTTC.

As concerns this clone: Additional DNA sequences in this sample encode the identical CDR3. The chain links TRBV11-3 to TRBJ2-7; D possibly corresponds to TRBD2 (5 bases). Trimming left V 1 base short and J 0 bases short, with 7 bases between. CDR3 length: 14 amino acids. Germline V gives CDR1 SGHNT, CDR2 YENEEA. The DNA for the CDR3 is TGTGCCAGCAGCTTAGTAGCGAGCTCCTACGAGCAGTACTTC. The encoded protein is CASSLVASSYEQYF.

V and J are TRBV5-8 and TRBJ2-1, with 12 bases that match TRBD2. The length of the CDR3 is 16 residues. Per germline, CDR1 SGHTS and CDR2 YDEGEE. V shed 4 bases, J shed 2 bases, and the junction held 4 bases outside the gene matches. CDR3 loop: CASSAGLAGAYNEQFF. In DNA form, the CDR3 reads TGTGCCAGCAGCGCGGGACTAGCGGGCGCCTACAATGAGCAGTTCTTC.

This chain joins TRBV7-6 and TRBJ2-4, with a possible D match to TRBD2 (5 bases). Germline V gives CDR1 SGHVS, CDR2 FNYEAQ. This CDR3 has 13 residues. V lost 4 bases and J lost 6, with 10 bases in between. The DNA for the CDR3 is TGTGCCAGCAGCTCCCCGGGATTAAACATTCAGTACTTC. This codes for CASSSPGLNIQYF.

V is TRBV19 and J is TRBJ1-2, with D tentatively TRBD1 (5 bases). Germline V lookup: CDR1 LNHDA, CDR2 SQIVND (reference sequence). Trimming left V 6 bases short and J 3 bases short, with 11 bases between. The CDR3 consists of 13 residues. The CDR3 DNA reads TGTGCCAGTAGCCTTCAGGGCGACTATGGCTACACCTTC. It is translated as CASSLQGDYGYTF. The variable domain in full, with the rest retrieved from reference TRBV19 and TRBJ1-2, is DGGITQSPKYLFRKEGQNVTLSCEQNLNHDAMYWYRQDPGQGLRLIYYSQIVNDFQKGDIAEGYSVSREKKESFPLTVTSAQKNPTAFYLCASSLQGDYGYTFGSGTRLTVV.

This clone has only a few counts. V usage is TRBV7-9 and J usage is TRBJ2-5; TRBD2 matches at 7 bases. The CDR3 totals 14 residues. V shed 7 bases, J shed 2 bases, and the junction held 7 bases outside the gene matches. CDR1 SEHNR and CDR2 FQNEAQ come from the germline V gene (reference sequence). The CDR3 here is CASNRAGYQETQYF. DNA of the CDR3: TGTGCCAGCAACCGAGCGGGATATCAAGAGACCCAGTACTTC.

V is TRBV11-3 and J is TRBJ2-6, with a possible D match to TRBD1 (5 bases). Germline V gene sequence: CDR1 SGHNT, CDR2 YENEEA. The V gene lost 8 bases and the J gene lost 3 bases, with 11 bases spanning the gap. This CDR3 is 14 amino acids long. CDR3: CASLTAGGANVLTF. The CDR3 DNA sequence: TGTGCCAGCCTGACAGCCGGTGGGGCCAACGTCCTGACTTTC.

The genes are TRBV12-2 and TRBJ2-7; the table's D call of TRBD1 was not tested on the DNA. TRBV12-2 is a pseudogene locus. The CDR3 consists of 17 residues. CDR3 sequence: CASRLSWDRGTNYEQYF. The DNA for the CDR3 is TGTGCAAGTCGCTTGAGTTGGGACAGGGGTACCAACTACGAGCAGTACTTC.

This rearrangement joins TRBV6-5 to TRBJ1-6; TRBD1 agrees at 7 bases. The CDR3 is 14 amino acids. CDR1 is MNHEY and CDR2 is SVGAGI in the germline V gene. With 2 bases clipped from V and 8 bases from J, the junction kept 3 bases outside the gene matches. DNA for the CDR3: TGTGCCAGCAGTTACGAGGGGGCGGATTCACCCCTCCACTTT. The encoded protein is CASSYEGADSPLHF.

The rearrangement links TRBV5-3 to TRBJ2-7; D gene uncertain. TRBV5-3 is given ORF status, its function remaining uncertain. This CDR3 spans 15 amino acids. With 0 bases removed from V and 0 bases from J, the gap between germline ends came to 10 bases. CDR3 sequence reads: CARSLVGVYSYEQYF. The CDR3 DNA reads TGTGCCAGAAGCTTGGTTGGAGTTTACTCCTACGAGCAGTACTTC.

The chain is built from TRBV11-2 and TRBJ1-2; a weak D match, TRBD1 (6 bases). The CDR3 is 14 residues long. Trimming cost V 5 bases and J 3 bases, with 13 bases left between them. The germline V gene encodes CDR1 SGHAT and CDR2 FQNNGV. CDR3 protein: CASSHDRLDYGYTF. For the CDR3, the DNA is TGTGCCAGCAGCCACGACAGGCTGGACTATGGCTACACCTTC.

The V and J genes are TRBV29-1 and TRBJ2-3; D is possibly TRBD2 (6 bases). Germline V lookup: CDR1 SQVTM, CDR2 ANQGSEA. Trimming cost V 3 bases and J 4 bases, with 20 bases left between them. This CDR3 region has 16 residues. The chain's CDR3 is CSVEDSGPRVADTQYF. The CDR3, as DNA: TGCAGCGTTGAGGATAGCGGACCGAGAGTCGCAGATACGCAGTATTTT.

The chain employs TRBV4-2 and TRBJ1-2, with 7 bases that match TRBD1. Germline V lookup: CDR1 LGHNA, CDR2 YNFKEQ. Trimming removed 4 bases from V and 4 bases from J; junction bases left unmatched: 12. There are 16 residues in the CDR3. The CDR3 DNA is TGTGCCAGCAGCCGCAAGCGGGGACAGCTCGCCTATGGCTACACCTTC. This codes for CASSRKRGQLAYGYTF.

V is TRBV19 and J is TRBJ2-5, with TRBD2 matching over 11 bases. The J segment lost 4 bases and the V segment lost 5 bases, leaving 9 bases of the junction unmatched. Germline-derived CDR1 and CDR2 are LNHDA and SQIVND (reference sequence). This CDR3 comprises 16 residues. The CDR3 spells CASSGLASGRSETQYF. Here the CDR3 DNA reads TGTGCCAGTAGTGGGCTGGCTAGCGGGAGGTCAGAGACCCAGTACTTC.

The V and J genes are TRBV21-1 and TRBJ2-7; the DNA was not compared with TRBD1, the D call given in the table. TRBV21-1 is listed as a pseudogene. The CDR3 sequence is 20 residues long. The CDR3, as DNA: TGTGCCAGCAGCAATGACGGTGGGTCCATCGACAGATTTTCCCTTGGCGAGCAGTACTTC. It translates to CASSNDGGSIDRFSLGEQYF.

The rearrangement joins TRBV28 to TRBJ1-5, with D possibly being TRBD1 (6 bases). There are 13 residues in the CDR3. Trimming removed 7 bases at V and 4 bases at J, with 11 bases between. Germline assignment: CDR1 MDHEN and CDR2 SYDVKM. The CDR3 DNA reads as TGTGCCAGCAACCGGGACACAAATCAGCCCCAGCATTTT. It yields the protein CASNRDTNQPQHF.

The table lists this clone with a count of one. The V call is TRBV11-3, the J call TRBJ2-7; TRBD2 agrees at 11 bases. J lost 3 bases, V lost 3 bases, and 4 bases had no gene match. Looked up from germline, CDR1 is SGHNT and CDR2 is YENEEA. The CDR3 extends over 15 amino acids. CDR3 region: CASSLTSGTLYEQYF. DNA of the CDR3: TGTGCCAGCAGCTTGACTAGCGGGACTCTCTACGAGCAGTACTTC.

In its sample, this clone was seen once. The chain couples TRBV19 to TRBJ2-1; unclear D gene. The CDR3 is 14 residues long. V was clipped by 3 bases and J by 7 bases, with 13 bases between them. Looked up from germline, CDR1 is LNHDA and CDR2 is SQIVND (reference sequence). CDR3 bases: TGTGCCAGTAGTATCTCTCTAGTCGGTAATGAGCAGTTCTTC. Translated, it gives CASSISLVGNEQFF.

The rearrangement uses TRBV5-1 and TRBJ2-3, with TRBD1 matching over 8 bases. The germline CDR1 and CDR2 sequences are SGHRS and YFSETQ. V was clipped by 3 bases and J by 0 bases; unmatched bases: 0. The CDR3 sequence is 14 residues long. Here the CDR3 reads CASSWDRSTDTQYF. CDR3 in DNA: TGCGCCAGCAGCTGGGACAGGAGCACAGATACGCAGTATTTT.

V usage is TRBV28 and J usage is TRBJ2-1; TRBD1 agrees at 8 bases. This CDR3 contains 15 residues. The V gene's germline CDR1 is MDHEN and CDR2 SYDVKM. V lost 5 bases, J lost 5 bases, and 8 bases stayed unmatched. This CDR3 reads CASSLQDRDNNEQFF. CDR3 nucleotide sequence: TGTGCCAGCAGTCTACAGGACAGGGACAACAATGAGCAGTTCTTC.

The CDR3 region has the DNA TGCAGCGTTGAAGGACAAGCGGGGGGGGACAATGAGCAGTTCTTC. Translating it yields CSVEGQAGGDNEQFF. The chain employs TRBV29-1 and TRBJ2-1; 10 bases agree with TRBD2. The CDR3 has 15 amino acids. V lost 1 base and J lost 5; bases outside the gene matches: 5. The germline CDR1 and CDR2 sequences are SQVTM and ANQGSEA.

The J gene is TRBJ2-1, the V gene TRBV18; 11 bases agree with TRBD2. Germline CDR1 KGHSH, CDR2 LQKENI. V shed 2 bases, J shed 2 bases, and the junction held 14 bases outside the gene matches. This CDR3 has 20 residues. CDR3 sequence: CASSPDGHVLAGGAYNEQFF. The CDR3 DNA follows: TGTGCCAGCTCACCAGACGGTCACGTCCTAGCGGGAGGTGCCTACAATGAGCAGTTCTTC.

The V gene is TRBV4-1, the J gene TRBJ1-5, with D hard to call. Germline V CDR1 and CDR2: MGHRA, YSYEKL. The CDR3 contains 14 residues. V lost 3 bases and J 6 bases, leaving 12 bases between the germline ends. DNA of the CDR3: TGCGCCAGCAGCCAGTTATTAGCGGGTCAGCCCCAGCATTTT. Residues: CASSQLLAGQPQHF.

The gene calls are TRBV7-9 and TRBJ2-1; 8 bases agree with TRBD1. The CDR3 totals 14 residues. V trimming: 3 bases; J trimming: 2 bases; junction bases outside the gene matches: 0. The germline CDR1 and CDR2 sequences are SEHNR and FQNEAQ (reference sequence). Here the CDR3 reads CASSLGQAYNEQFF. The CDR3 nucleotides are TGTGCCAGCAGCTTGGGACAGGCCTACAATGAGCAGTTCTTC.

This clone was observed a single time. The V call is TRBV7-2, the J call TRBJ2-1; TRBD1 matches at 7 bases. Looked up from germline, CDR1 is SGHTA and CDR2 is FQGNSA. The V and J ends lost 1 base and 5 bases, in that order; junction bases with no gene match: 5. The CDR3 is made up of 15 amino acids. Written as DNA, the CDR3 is TGTGCCAGCAGCTTAGAGGGACAGACCAACAATGAGCAGTTCTTC. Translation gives CASSLEGQTNNEQFF.

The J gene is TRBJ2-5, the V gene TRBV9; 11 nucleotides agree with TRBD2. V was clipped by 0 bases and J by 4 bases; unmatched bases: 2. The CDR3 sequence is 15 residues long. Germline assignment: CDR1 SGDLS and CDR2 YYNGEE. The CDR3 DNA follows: TGTGCCAGCAGCGTAGCGGGACTAGCGGTAGAGACCCAGTACTTC. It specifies CASSVAGLAVETQYF.